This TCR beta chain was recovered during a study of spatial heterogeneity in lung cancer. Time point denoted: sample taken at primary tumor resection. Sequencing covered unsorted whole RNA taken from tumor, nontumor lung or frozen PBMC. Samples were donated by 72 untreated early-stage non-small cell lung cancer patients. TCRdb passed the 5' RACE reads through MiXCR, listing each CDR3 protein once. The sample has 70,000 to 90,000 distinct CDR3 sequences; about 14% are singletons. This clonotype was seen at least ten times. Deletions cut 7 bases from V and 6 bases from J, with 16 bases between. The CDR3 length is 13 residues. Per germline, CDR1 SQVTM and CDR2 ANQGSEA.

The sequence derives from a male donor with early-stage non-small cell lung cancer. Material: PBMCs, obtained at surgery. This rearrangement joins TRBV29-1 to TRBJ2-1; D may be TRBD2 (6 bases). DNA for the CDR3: TGCAGCGCCGTGCTTAGACTAGGCAATGAGCAGTTCTTC. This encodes CSAVLRLGNEQFF.